This is a list of T cell receptor beta chains from one sample in a study of cytomegalovirus exposure and HLA in healthy donors. The table came from immunoSEQ multiplex PCR; TCRdb's copy has only in-frame clones and leaves some out. Of around 230,000 clones listed, 82% are singletons. Specimen: PBMCs. These receptors were taken from a man aged 35 to 55 in good health and CMV-seropositive. Each CDR3 is given without its conserved first and last residue. Fields, in order: J gene, V gene, CDR3 length, CDR3 protein.

j_gene: TRBJ1-1
v_gene: TRBV15
len: 15
CDR3aa: ATSRPRDRGMNTEAF

j_gene: TRBJ2-7
v_gene: TRBV30
len: 13
CDR3aa: AWSPEAGGPHEQY

j_gene: TRBJ1-2
v_gene: TRBV6-5
len: 14
CDR3aa: ASSYSSGRDNYGYT

j_gene: TRBJ1-1
v_gene: TRBV30
len: 8
CDR3aa: AIGLPEAF

j_gene: TRBJ1-5
v_gene: TRBV27
len: 10
CDR3aa: ASSTYPEPQH

j_gene: TRBJ1-3
v_gene: TRBV5-1
len: 13
CDR3aa: ASSPDTSGGNTIY

j_gene: TRBJ2-1
v_gene: TRBV4-2
len: 13
CDR3aa: ASSQALAGANEQF

j_gene: TRBJ2-7
v_gene: TRBV6-1
len: 12
CDR3aa: ASSEASGRNEQY

j_gene: TRBJ1-1
v_gene: TRBV14
len: 13
CDR3aa: ASSQEGHRNTEAF

j_gene: TRBJ2-5
v_gene: TRBV15
len: 15
CDR3aa: ATSSQGGRAVQETQY

j_gene: TRBJ1-6
v_gene: TRBV6-1
len: 9
CDR3aa: ASSGDSPLH

j_gene: TRBJ1-1
v_gene: TRBV27
len: 11
CDR3aa: ASSDTPNTEAF

j_gene: TRBJ2-5
v_gene: TRBV7-6
len: 15
CDR3aa: ASSLRVGAGLKETQY

j_gene: TRBJ1-5
v_gene: TRBV28
len: 14
CDR3aa: ASSSSGQGSNQPQH

j_gene: TRBJ2-2
v_gene: TRBV5-1
len: 17
CDR3aa: ASSSDREGLAGEDGELF

j_gene: TRBJ1-1
v_gene: TRBV19
len: 10
CDR3aa: ASSIGATEAF

j_gene: TRBJ1-3
v_gene: TRBV7-9
len: 13
CDR3aa: ASSLVGAPGNTIY

j_gene: TRBJ1-1
v_gene: TRBV30
len: 12
CDR3aa: AWNGQLRNTEAF

j_gene: TRBJ1-1
v_gene: TRBV27
len: 9
CDR3aa: ASSQGTEAF

j_gene: TRBJ2-1
v_gene: TRBV9
len: 13
CDR3aa: ASSMTSGSYNEQF

j_gene: TRBJ1-2
v_gene: TRBV7-2
len: 11
CDR3aa: ASSSYTADGYT

j_gene: TRBJ1-1
v_gene: TRBV19
len: 12
CDR3aa: ASSKQGPNTEAF

j_gene: TRBJ2-7
v_gene: TRBV4-2
len: 14
CDR3aa: ASSQDPKTSGYEQY